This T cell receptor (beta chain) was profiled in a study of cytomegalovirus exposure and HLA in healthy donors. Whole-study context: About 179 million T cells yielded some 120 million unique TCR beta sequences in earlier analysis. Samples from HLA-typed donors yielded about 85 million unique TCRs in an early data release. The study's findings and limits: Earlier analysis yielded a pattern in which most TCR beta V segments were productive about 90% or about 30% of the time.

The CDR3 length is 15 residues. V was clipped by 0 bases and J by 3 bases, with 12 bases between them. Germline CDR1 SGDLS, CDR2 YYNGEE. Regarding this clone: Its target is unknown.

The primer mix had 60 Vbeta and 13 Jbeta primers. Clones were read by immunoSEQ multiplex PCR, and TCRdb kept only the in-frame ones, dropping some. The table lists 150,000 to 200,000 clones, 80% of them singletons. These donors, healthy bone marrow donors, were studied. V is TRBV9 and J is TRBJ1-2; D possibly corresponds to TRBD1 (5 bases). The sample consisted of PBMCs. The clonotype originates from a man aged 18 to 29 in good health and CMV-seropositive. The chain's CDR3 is CASSVAGGSYYGYTF. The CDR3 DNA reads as TGTGCCAGCAGCGTAGCCGGGGGGTCGTACTATGGCTACACCTTC.